What follows is one T cell receptor (beta chain) and its context. This sample was taken from a study of CD8 T cells in Susac syndrome. CDR3 length: 17 residues. V lost 0 bases to trimming and J lost 4 bases; unmatched junction nucleotides: 9. CDR1 ENHRY and CDR2 SYGVKD come from the germline V gene. Random-hexamer reverse transcription was applied to about 0.5 to 1 ug RNA. TCRdb recomputed calls from the immunoSEQ multiplex PCR reads with MiXCR, one row per CDR3 protein. Of 160,000 or so distinct CDR3 sequences detected, 85% to 95% appear once; the ten largest clones hold about 0.15%. Treatment-naive patients with stable or active relapsing-remitting disease served as multiple sclerosis controls.

The gene calls are TRBV10-3 and TRBJ2-5; TRBD1 aligns across 9 bases. This clonotype was obtained from a human donor with multiple sclerosis. Sequencing input: CD8+ T cells from PBMCs. CDR3 nucleotides: TGTGCCATCAGTGAGTCCTGGACAGGGGAGCGAGGAGAGACCCAGTACTTC. This codes for CAISESWTGERGETQYF.